This T cell receptor (beta chain) was identified in a study of cytomegalovirus exposure and HLA in healthy donors. As for the study in general: Earlier results showed 90 million to 130 million unique TCR beta sequences derived from about 179 million T cells.

The PCR employed 60 Vbeta primers together with 13 Jbeta primers. Data came from immunoSEQ multiplex PCR; TCRdb stores just in-frame clones and leaves some out. Of about 190,000 clones in the sample, approximately 75% were seen once. Germline values: CDR1 SGDLS, CDR2 YYNGEE. The CDR3 sequence is 15 residues long. V lost 3 bases and J lost 0, with 9 bases in between. The rearrangement uses TRBV9 and TRBJ2-2; tentative D call: TRBD1 (6 bases). Source material: PBMCs. The receptor comes from a young man in good health and CMV-seropositive. In nucleotides, the CDR3 is TGTGCCAGCAGCGCCGGACAGTCGAACACCGGGGAGCTGTTTTTT. Protein product: CASSAGQSNTGELFF.